This TCR beta chain was recovered during a study of metastatic and nonmetastatic thyroid tumors. Study-level results: TCR beta diversity was reportedly significantly higher in malignant thyroid tumors than benign nodules, in blood and tumor.

All patients reached thyroid surgery having received no treatment beforehand. This clone was counted only a few times. Its specificity is unknown. Original processing methods: A distant-metastasis classifier for papillary thyroid cancer was built using CDR3 differences across clinicopathological groups. TCRdb recomputed clones from the PCR reads via MiXCR. The V and J calls, along with clone size, are taken from TCRdb and not from the paper's own processing. Of tens of thousands of clones detected, over 9.5% appear once; the ten largest clones hold just under 30%. This receptor was obtained from a female donor with papillary thyroid cancer or a benign thyroid nodule (not recorded which). Some clones in this sample may be carry-over from other donors' samples. Material for sequencing was blood.

CDR3 in amino acids: CASTEPGQGNEQYF. Here the CDR3 DNA reads TGTGCCAGCACCGAGCCGGGACAGGGCAACGAGCAGTACTTC. This chain links TRBV25-1 with TRBJ2-7, with 9 bases fitting TRBD1. Germline V CDR1 and CDR2: MGHDK, SYGVNS. Losses at the gene ends were 7 bases for V and 5 bases for J; bases not matched to a gene: 9. The CDR3 loop spans 14 amino acids.